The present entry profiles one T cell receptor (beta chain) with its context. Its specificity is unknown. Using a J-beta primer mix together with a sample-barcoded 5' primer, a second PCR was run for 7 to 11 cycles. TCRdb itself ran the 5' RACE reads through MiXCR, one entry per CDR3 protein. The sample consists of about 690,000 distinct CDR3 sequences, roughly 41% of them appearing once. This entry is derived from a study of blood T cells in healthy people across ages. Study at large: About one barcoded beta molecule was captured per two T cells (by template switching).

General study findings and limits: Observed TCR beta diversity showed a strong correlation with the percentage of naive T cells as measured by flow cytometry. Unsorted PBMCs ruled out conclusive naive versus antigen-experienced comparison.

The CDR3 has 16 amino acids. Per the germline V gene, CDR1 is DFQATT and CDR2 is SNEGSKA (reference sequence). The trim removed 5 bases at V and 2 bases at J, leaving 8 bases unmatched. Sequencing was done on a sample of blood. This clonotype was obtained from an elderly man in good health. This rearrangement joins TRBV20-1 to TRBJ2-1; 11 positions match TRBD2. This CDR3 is CSAENRLAGTYNEQFF. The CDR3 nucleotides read TGCAGTGCTGAGAACCGACTAGCGGGGACCTACAATGAGCAGTTCTTC.